These 23 T cell receptor beta chains came from one sample sequenced in a study of blood T cells in healthy people across ages (dated by TCRdb to between 2015 and 2016). Library method: 5' RACE. Sequencing was performed on an Illumina HiSeq 2500. A second about 6 to 11 cycle PCR used a sample-barcoded 5' primer and a J-beta primer mix. TCRdb reanalyzed the raw reads on its own, using fastp at Q25 for trimming and MiXCR for clone calling, and kept in-frame beta chains. Every distinct CDR3 protein forms one entry, paired with its most common genes and DNA. The sample table lists about a million distinct CDR3 sequences, roughly two fifths of them with a count of one. Clones ranked in the top ten supply over 10% of the sample. The sequencing input was blood. These receptors all stem from a young man in good health.

CDR3 nucleotide sequence: TGCAGTGCTAGGGAACTAGTGGTTGGAGAGCAGTACTTC. The encoded protein is CSARELVVGEQYF. The gene calls are TRBV20-1 and TRBJ2-5, with a possible D match to TRBD2 (5 bases). V was clipped by 3 bases and J by 11 bases, with 19 bases between them. This CDR3 contains 13 residues. The germline gives CDR1 DFQATT, CDR2 SNEGSKA (reference sequence).

This clonotype came up a few times. The CDR3 sequence is CASSLTDSSYNEQFF. As DNA, the CDR3 is TGTGCCAGCAGCCTGACGGACAGCTCCTACAATGAGCAGTTCTTC. The V call is TRBV6-6, the J call TRBJ2-1; D is perhaps TRBD1 (6 bases). This CDR3 is built from 15 residues. The germline V and J ends were trimmed by 6 bases and 0 bases, with 12 bases remaining between them. Per the germline V gene, CDR1 is MNHNY and CDR2 is SVGAGI (reference sequence).

V usage is TRBV12-3 or TRBV12-4 and J usage is TRBJ1-1; D unresolved. The V end was cut by 3 bases, the J end by 1 base, with 9 bases between. The CDR3 is made up of 14 amino acids. The CDR3 loop reads CASSFNSENTEAFF. The CDR3 nucleotides are TGTGCCAGCAGTTTTAACTCCGAGAACACTGAAGCTTTCTTT.

The J gene is TRBJ1-2, the V gene TRBV12-3 or TRBV12-4, with D unclear. The CDR3 totals 14 residues. V gave up 3 bases and J gave up 3 bases, with 11 bases separating them. CDR3 in amino acids: CASSLFRRDYGYTF. The CDR3 DNA sequence: TGTGCCAGCAGTTTGTTCAGGCGGGACTATGGCTACACCTTC.

In its sample, this clonotype was seen a few times. CDR3 sequence reads: CASSYPDRLLQTGGHQETQYF. For the CDR3, the DNA is TGTGCCAGCAGTTACCCGGATCGGCTCCTTCAGACAGGGGGACACCAAGAGACCCAGTACTTC. The chain couples TRBV6-2 or TRBV6-3 to TRBJ2-5, with TRBD1 matching over 9 bases. V shed 2 bases, J shed 0 bases, and the junction held 19 bases outside the gene matches. The CDR3 has 21 residues. Germline lookup yields CDR1 MNHEY and CDR2 SVGEGT.

The sample holds a few counts of this clonotype. The gene calls are TRBV3-1 and TRBJ1-1; D unresolved. The CDR3 extends over 14 amino acids. The germline V gene encodes CDR1 LGHDT and CDR2 YNNKEL (reference sequence). V lost 1 base and J lost 8, with 14 bases in between. CDR3 sequence (DNA): TGTGCCAGCAGCCAAGGGCTAGGGAGAGCAGAAGCTTTCTTT. Translation gives CASSQGLGRAEAFF.

This chain connects TRBV11-2 to TRBJ2-4; either TRBD1 or TRBD2 may supply D (5 bases each). Trimming took 2 bases from V and 2 from J, leaving 10 bases between them. The CDR3 is 15 residues long. Germline V CDR1 and CDR2: SGHAT, FQNNGV. CDR3 loop: CASSLWGSPKNIQYF. CDR3 bases: TGTGCCAGCAGCTTATGGGGGTCACCCAAAAACATTCAGTACTTC. The entire variable domain, with the rest obtained from reference TRBV11-2 and TRBJ2-4, is as follows: EAGVAQSPRYKIIEKRQSVAFWCNPISGHATLYWYQQILGQGPKLLIQFQNNGVVDDSQLPKDRFSAERLKGVDSTLKIQPAKLEDSAVYLCASSLWGSPKNIQYFGAGTRLSVL.

This clonotype was counted only a few times. The rearrangement joins TRBV19 to TRBJ2-1; D possibly corresponds to TRBD1 (7 bases). This CDR3 comprises 14 residues. Germline V gene data show CDR1 as LNHDA and CDR2 as SQIVND (reference sequence). V lost 3 bases to trimming and J lost 6 bases, with 12 bases between them. The DNA for the CDR3 is TGTGCCAGTAGTATCAGACAGGGAGGCAATGAGCAGTTCTTC. It translates to CASSIRQGGNEQFF.

The DNA for the CDR3 is TGTGCCACCAGTGGTCCCGGGACAGATAGCAATCAGCCCCAGCATTTT. The encoded protein is CATSGPGTDSNQPQHF. The gene calls are TRBV24-1 and TRBJ1-5, with 7 bases aligning to TRBD1. The CDR3 is made up of 16 amino acids. The V and J ends lost 5 bases and 0 bases, in that order; junction bases with no gene match: 6. Germline CDR1 reads KGHDR; CDR2 reads SFDVKD.

V and J are TRBV4-3 and TRBJ2-3, with D uncertain. The CDR3 has 15 amino acids. Germline values: CDR1 LGHNA, CDR2 YSLEER. V was trimmed by 0 bases and J by 6 bases, leaving 13 bases between them. CDR3 protein: CASSQEQRYRDTQYF. CDR3 bases: TGCGCCAGCAGCCAAGAACAACGGTACCGGGATACGCAGTATTTT.

The chain couples TRBV7-9 to TRBJ1-4; no firm D call. Deletions cut 7 bases from V and 7 bases from J, with 10 bases between. The CDR3 is 12 amino acids. Germline V CDR1 and CDR2: SEHNR, FQNEAQ (reference sequence). CDR3 sequence reads: CASTPRIEKLFF. Here the CDR3 DNA reads TGTGCCAGCACCCCCAGGATTGAAAAACTGTTTTTT.

V usage is TRBV7-2 and J usage is TRBJ1-2; no firm D call. With 5 bases removed from V and 1 base from J, the gap between germline ends came to 14 bases. Germline assignment: CDR1 SGHTA and CDR2 FQGNSA. The CDR3 has 15 residues. The chain's CDR3 is CASSPSAQINYGYTF. The CDR3 DNA reads TGTGCCAGCAGCCCCTCGGCTCAGATTAACTATGGCTACACCTTC.

This rearrangement joins TRBV6-2 or TRBV6-3 to TRBJ2-3; TRBD1 might be the D (5 bases). Trimming shortened V by 6 bases and J by 4 bases, and 17 bases separated the two germline ends. Germline assignment: CDR1 MNHEY and CDR2 SVGEGT. The CDR3 extends over 15 amino acids. Here the CDR3 reads CASSPDQMGPDTQYF. The CDR3 bases are TGTGCCAGCAGCCCCGACCAGATGGGGCCAGATACGCAGTATTTT.

This chain links TRBV20-1 with TRBJ1-4; D is unclear. This CDR3 spans 15 amino acids. Trimming left V 6 bases short and J 6 bases short, with 20 bases between. Germline assignment: CDR1 DFQATT and CDR2 SNEGSKA (reference sequence). CDR3 bases: TGCAGTGCCCCCGACGCGAAAAGTATGGATGAAAAACTGTTTTTT. Translating it yields CSAPDAKSMDEKLFF.

This clonotype has only a few counts. This chain links TRBV4-2 with TRBJ2-1, with D possibly being TRBD1 (6 bases). Germline V gene lookup returns CDR1 LGHNA and CDR2 YNFKEQ. The CDR3 has 14 amino acids. Trimming shortened V by 0 bases and J by 10 bases, and 13 bases separated the two germline ends. CDR3 sequence reads: CASSQDLQGGEQFF. The CDR3 DNA reads as TGTGCCAGCAGCCAAGATTTACAGGGTGGAGAGCAGTTCTTC.

The table lists this clonotype with a few counts. The CDR3 DNA is TGTGCCAGCAGCTTAGCGGGGGCAGCTGAAAAACTGTTTTTT. Translated: CASSLAGAAEKLFF. The chain is built from TRBV7-2 and TRBJ1-4, with a tentative D call TRBD1 (6 bases). The V gene lost 0 bases and the J gene lost 7 bases, with 9 bases spanning the gap. The CDR3 sequence is 14 residues long. Germline CDR1 SGHTA, CDR2 FQGNSA. The full variable domain, completed using reference TRBV7-2 and TRBJ1-4, is GAGVSQSPSNKVTEKGKDVELRCDPISGHTALYWYRQSLGQGLEFLIYFQGNSAPDKSGLPSDRFSAERTGGSVSTLTIQRTQQEDSAVYLCASSLAGAAEKLFFGSGTQLSVL.

This clonotype was counted between two and nine times. The chain recombines TRBV6-1 with TRBJ1-5; 8 nucleotides agree with TRBD1. CDR1 is MNHNS and CDR2 is SASEGT in the germline V gene. Losses at the gene ends were 1 base for V and 6 bases for J; bases not matched to a gene: 5. The CDR3 length is 15 residues. The CDR3 here is CASSEDRGFGQPQHF. CDR3 coding DNA: TGTGCCAGCAGTGAAGACAGGGGGTTCGGTCAGCCCCAGCATTTT.

This clonotype was seen a few times. The chain employs TRBV3-1 and TRBJ2-5; no clear D gene. The CDR3 spans 16 residues. Per germline, CDR1 LGHDT and CDR2 YNNKEL (reference sequence). The V gene lost 1 base and the J gene lost 0 bases, with 12 bases spanning the gap. The CDR3 protein is CASSQGMAANQETQYF. The CDR3 coding sequence is TGTGCCAGCAGCCAAGGTATGGCAGCAAACCAAGAGACCCAGTACTTC.

The gene calls are TRBV20-1 and TRBJ2-7; D perhaps matches TRBD2 (8 bases). The CDR3 spans 14 residues. The germline V gene has CDR1 DFQATT and CDR2 SNEGSKA (reference sequence). Trimming removed 6 bases from V and 7 bases from J, with 22 bases in between. The CDR3 nucleotides are TGCAGTGCGCGGGGGGACAGATACGCCAATGAGCAGTACTTC. This sequence encodes CSARGDRYANEQYF.

This chain uses TRBV3-1 with TRBJ2-7; the D is unclear. Germline V gives CDR1 LGHDT, CDR2 YNNKEL (reference sequence). The CDR3 sequence is 15 residues long. The V end lost 1 base, the J end lost 2 bases, and 12 bases lay between the germline ends. The CDR3 bases are TGTGCCAGCAGCCAAGGAAGTGGCGGTCCCTACGAGCAGTACTTC. Translated: CASSQGSGGPYEQYF.

The rearrangement uses TRBV20-1 and TRBJ2-1; perhaps TRBD2 as D (5 bases). Looked up from germline, CDR1 is DFQATT and CDR2 is SNEGSKA (reference sequence). The CDR3 is made up of 15 amino acids. V gave up 0 bases and J gave up 13 bases, with 22 bases separating them. The CDR3, as DNA: TGCAGTGCTAGAGATCGTAGAGCGGAGAAAGAGACCCAGTTCTTC. Its protein is CSARDRRAEKETQFF.

The chain is built from TRBV5-5 and TRBJ1-5; no reliable D call. The V and J ends lost 7 bases and 1 base respectively, with 9 bases between them. The CDR3 contains 13 residues. Germline V gives CDR1 SGHKS, CDR2 YYEKEE (reference sequence). The CDR3 DNA follows: TGTGCCAGCCACGCCGGCAGCAATCAGCCCCAGCATTTT. Its translation: CASHAGSNQPQHF.

The V call is TRBV20-1, the J call TRBJ1-5; 9 bases match TRBD1. V shed 6 bases and J 2 bases; nucleotides not matched to a gene: 14. The V gene's germline CDR1 is DFQATT and CDR2 SNEGSKA (reference sequence). This CDR3 has 17 residues. The CDR3 DNA is TGCAGTGCCCAGGGACAGGGCATGGAACGTGGCAATCAGCCCCAGCATTTT. Encoded protein: CSAQGQGMERGNQPQHF.